This TCR beta chain was sequenced for a study of shared clonotypes between healthy human individuals. Trimming stripped 3 bases from V and 5 bases from J, with 10 bases between. Per germline, CDR1 SNHLY and CDR2 FYNNEI. The CDR3 totals 13 residues. The study ran the assay at deep level. TCRdb keeps only in-frame clones here, not all; method: immunoSEQ multiplex PCR. The repertoire holds some 450,000 clones, with around 77% as singletons. This receptor was taken from a woman in her thirties or forties in good health. Some clones in this sample may be carry-over from other donors' samples. Sequencing was performed on PBMCs. The gene calls are TRBV2 and TRBJ2-5, with D perhaps given as TRBD1 or TRBD2 (6 bases each). The CDR3 bases are TGTGCCAGCAGTGACCGGGGGCCTGAGACCCAGTACTTC. Its translation is CASSDRGPETQYF.